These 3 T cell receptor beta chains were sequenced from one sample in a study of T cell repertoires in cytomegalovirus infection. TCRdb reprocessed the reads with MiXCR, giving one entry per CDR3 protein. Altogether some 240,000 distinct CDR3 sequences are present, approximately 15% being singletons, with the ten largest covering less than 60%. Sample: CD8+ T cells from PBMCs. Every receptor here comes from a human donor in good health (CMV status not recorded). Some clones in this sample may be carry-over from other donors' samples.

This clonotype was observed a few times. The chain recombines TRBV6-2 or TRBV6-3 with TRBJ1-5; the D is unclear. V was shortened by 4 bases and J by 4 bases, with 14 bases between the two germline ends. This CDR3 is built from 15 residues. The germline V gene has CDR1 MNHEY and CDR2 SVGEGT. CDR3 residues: CASSWETVANQPQHF. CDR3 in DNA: TGTGCCAGCAGTTGGGAGACCGTAGCTAATCAGCCCCAGCATTTT.

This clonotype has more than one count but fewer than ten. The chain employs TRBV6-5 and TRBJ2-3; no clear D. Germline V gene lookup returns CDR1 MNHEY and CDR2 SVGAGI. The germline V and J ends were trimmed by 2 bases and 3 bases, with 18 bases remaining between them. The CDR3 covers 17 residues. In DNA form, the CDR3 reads TGTGCCAGCAGTTACAGTTTAAATCCGTTAGGGACAGATACGCAGTATTTT. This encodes CASSYSLNPLGTDTQYF.

CDR3 sequence reads: CASRGTGTRDNEQFF. Written as DNA, the CDR3 is TGTGCCAGCAGGGGAACCGGGACTAGGGACAATGAGCAGTTCTTC. V usage is TRBV6-5 and J usage is TRBJ2-1, with TRBD2 identical over 8 bases. The CDR3 has 15 amino acids. The junction had 9 bases not matched to a gene; V was cut back by 6 bases and J by 5 bases. The germline V gene has CDR1 MNHEY and CDR2 SVGAGI.